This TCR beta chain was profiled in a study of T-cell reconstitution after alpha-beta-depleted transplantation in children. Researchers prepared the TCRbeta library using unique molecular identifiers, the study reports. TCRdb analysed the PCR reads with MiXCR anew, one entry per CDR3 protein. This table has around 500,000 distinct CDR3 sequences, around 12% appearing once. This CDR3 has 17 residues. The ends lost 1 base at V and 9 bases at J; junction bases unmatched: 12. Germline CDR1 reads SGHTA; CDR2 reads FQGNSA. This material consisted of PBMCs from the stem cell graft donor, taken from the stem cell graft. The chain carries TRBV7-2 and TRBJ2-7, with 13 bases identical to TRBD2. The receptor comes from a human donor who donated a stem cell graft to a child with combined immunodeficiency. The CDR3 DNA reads TGTGCCAGCAGCTTAGTGTCCGGACTAGCGGGAGCCTCGGTGCAGTACTTC. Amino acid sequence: CASSLVSGLAGASVQYF.